One T cell receptor beta chain is described in this entry. The antigen is undetermined. The entry originates in a study of beta chain features in type 1 diabetes. General study points: The study found moderately but significantly shorter TCRB CDR3s in all four CD4+ subsets of Type 1 diabetes patients. An over-representation of cells with high TCR expression could result from cDNA sequencing.

Sequenced material consisted of expressed TCRB transcripts (all of the isolated RNA was reverse transcribed). Only in-frame clones appear in the TCRdb table, and some are missing; sequencing was by immunoSEQ multiplex PCR. The sample records around 340,000 clones, roughly 9% being singletons. Germline-derived CDR1 and CDR2 are MNHEY and SMNVEV (reference sequence). Trimming took off 5 bases at V and 2 bases at J, with 15 bases between the two ends. The CDR3 covers 15 residues. The clonotype comes from a man in his thirties or forties with type 1 diabetes. Source material: central memory CD4+ T cells from blood. The chain combines TRBV27 with TRBJ1-2, with D uncertain. This CDR3 is CASSPTSHGNYGYTF. The CDR3 DNA is TGTGCCAGCAGTCCTACCTCCCACGGAAACTATGGCTACACCTTC.